The 27 T cell receptor beta chains below come from one sample, sequenced in a study of blood T cell repertoires in COVID-19. Profiled with immunoSEQ multiplex PCR; TCRdb holds only in-frame clones, not every one. The sample lists roughly 100,000 clones; about 87% were seen once. The sequencing sample was made of peripheral blood. These receptors came from a man between 50 and 59 years old with acute or convalescent COVID-19.

V is TRBV21-1 and J is TRBJ1-3. TRBV21-1 is shown as a pseudogene. This CDR3 spans 18 amino acids. The chain's CDR3 is CASSKTRGGPFPLDTIYF. In DNA form, the CDR3 reads TGTGCCAGCAGCAAAACCCGGGGGGGCCCCTTTCCCTTGGACACCATATATTTT.

The rearrangement uses TRBV4-1 and TRBJ2-3, with 7 bases identical to TRBD1. The CDR3 extends over 14 amino acids. V lost 7 bases and J lost 0; bases outside the gene matches: 4. Germline loops: CDR1 MGHRA, CDR2 YSYEKL. The CDR3 loop is CASTKQGSTDTQYF. DNA of the CDR3: TGCGCCAGCACCAAACAGGGGAGCACAGATACGCAGTATTTT.

CDR3: CASSSGTSGLQETQYF. The CDR3 DNA sequence: TGTGCCAGCAGCTCAGGGACTAGCGGTCTCCAAGAGACCCAGTACTTC. V usage is TRBV7-8 and J usage is TRBJ2-5, with 11 bases aligning to TRBD2. V dropped 4 bases and J dropped 1; count of bases not matched to a gene: 5. Germline V gene sequence: CDR1 SGHVS, CDR2 FQNEAQ. The CDR3 loop spans 16 amino acids.

This chain joins TRBV5-1 and TRBJ2-2, with D possibly being TRBD2 (5 bases). Germline CDR1 reads SGHRS; CDR2 reads YFSETQ. The CDR3 has 14 amino acids. V was cut by 5 bases and J by 3 bases, with 11 bases left in between. CDR3 in DNA: TGCGCCAGCAGGGGCCTGGGAGACACCGGGGAGCTGTTTTTT. Protein product: CASRGLGDTGELFF.

The CDR3 DNA reads as TGTGCCAGCAGCCGACAGGGGTTTAATCAGCCCCAGCATTTT. This codes for CASSRQGFNQPQHF. The chain carries TRBV7-9 and TRBJ1-5, with 8 bases matching TRBD1. This CDR3 contains 14 residues. Germline lookup yields CDR1 SEHNR and CDR2 FQNEAQ (reference sequence). V gave up 5 bases and J gave up 4 bases; unmatched junction bases: 4.

The chain is built from TRBV7-9 and TRBJ1-1, with D possibly TRBD1 on 5 matching bases. There are 14 residues in the CDR3. Germline CDR1 is SEHNR and CDR2 is FQNEAQ (reference sequence). V was trimmed by 7 bases and J by 5 bases, leaving 17 bases between them. The DNA of the CDR3 is TGTGCCAGCACCTCAGGGCTTTTTGGGACTGAAGCTTTCTTT. It codes for CASTSGLFGTEAFF.

This clone has a handful of counts. This chain joins TRBV6-5 and TRBJ2-5; D might be TRBD2 (6 bases). Germline V gene sequence: CDR1 MNHEY, CDR2 SVGAGI. The CDR3 covers 13 residues. Trimming removed 6 bases at V and 5 bases at J, with 13 bases between. CDR3 nucleotides: TGTGCCAGCAGGCCGACTAGTGGGGAGACCCAGTACTTC. This codes for CASRPTSGETQYF.

V usage is TRBV7-8 and J usage is TRBJ2-3; 9 positions agree with TRBD2. This CDR3 region has 15 residues. V lost 6 bases and J lost 0; bases outside the gene matches: 4. From germline, CDR1 is SGHVS and CDR2 FQNEAQ. This chain's CDR3 is CASRRREGSTDTQYF. Written as DNA, the CDR3 is TGTGCCAGCAGAAGGCGGGAGGGGAGCACAGATACGCAGTATTTT.

The chain couples TRBV11-2 to TRBJ1-4; the D gene is possibly TRBD1 (6 bases). V was trimmed by 5 bases and J by 4 bases, leaving 20 bases between them. This CDR3 is 17 amino acids long. Germline CDR1 is SGHAT and CDR2 is FQNNGV. CDR3 DNA: TGTGCCAGCAGCATACCGGGACACCTTTATCGTAATGAAAAACTGTTTTTT. This gives the protein CASSIPGHLYRNEKLFF. Based on the CDR3 plus reference TRBV11-2 and TRBJ1-4, the full variable domain is EAGVAQSPRYKIIEKRQSVAFWCNPISGHATLYWYQQILGQGPKLLIQFQNNGVVDDSQLPKDRFSAERLKGVDSTLKIQPAKLEDSAVYLCASSIPGHLYRNEKLFFGSGTQLSVL.

V gene TRBV7-8 combines with J gene TRBJ2-5; a weak D match, TRBD2 (5 bases). Looked up from germline, CDR1 is SGHVS and CDR2 is FQNEAQ. CDR3 size: 16 residues. Deletions cut 0 bases from V and 2 bases from J, with 13 bases between. In nucleotides, the CDR3 is TGTGCCAGCAGCTTAGCATCGTGGCTAGCTCAAGAGACCCAGTACTTC. Encoded protein: CASSLASWLAQETQYF. Full variable domain (missing parts from reference TRBV7-8 and TRBJ2-5): GAGVSQSPRYKVAKRGQDVALRCDPISGHVSLFWYQQALGQGPEFLTYFQNEAQLDKSGLPSDRFFAERPEGSVSTLKIQRTQQEDSAVYLCASSLASWLAQETQYFGPGTRLLVL.

The rearrangement joins TRBV27 to TRBJ1-3; no clear D. The CDR3 runs 19 residues. The germline CDR1 and CDR2 sequences are MNHEY and SMNVEV (reference sequence). Deletions cut 4 bases from V and 2 bases from J, with 24 bases between. The CDR3 region is CASSSRDEAGGSTGNTIYF. The CDR3 DNA is TGTGCCAGCAGTTCACGCGATGAAGCCGGAGGGTCGACTGGAAACACCATATATTTT.

The rearrangement uses TRBV30 and TRBJ2-6; D possibly corresponds to TRBD1 (5 bases). Trimming pared 0 bases from V and 15 bases from J, leaving 18 bases between. The germline gives CDR1 GTSNPN, CDR2 SVGIG (reference sequence). The CDR3 spans 14 residues. The CDR3 bases are TGTGCCTGGAGTGTAGTTTTTCCAGGGATTGACCTGACTTTC. Translating gives CAWSVVFPGIDLTF.

A few counts support this clone. The V and J genes are TRBV5-1 and TRBJ2-1; TRBD2 matches at 7 bases. There are 15 residues in the CDR3. Germline-derived CDR1 and CDR2 are SGHRS and YFSETQ. J gave up 1 base and V 4 bases, and 5 bases lay outside the gene matches. In nucleotides, the CDR3 is TGCGCCAGCAGCGGACTTAGCGGGTCCTACAATGAGCAGTTCTTC. Translated, it gives CASSGLSGSYNEQFF.

In this sample, this clone turned up once. J is TRBJ1-4 and V is TRBV6-5; 9 bases fit TRBD1. Germline CDR1 is MNHEY and CDR2 is SVGAGI. This CDR3 comprises 14 residues. The V gene end was trimmed by 6 bases and the J gene end by 8 bases; junction bases not matched to a gene: 7. The CDR3 sequence is CASRRQGVGEKLFF. CDR3 sequence (DNA): TGTGCCAGCAGAAGACAGGGGGTGGGGGAAAAACTGTTTTTT.

This clone has just one count. The chain has TRBV12-3 or TRBV12-4 and TRBJ1-3, with D unresolved. Trimming left V 8 bases short and J 2 bases short, with 10 bases between. The CDR3 sequence is 13 residues long. CDR3 residues: CASGQPAGNTIYF. CDR3 coding DNA: TGTGCCAGCGGCCAACCCGCTGGAAACACCATATATTTT.

The chain carries TRBV29-1 and TRBJ1-5, with TRBD1 matching over 11 bases. Trimming at V came to 6 bases and at J to 0 bases, leaving 10 bases not matched to a gene. The germline CDR1 and CDR2 sequences are SQVTM and ANQGSEA. The CDR3 spans 17 residues. DNA of the CDR3: TGCAGCGTAAAAATAGGGACAGGGGGTGATAGCAATCAGCCCCAGCATTTT. Its protein is CSVKIGTGGDSNQPQHF.

The chain carries TRBV5-4 and TRBJ2-7, with TRBD2 matching 9 bases. Germline V gene data show CDR1 as SGHNT and CDR2 as YYREEE (reference sequence). Trimming took 0 bases from V and 6 from J; bases not matched to a gene: 7. CDR3 length: 15 residues. The CDR3 region has the DNA TGTGCCAGCAGCTTGGTGCCTAGCGGGGAGGTCGAGCAGTACTTC. It is translated as CASSLVPSGEVEQYF.

The V gene is TRBV9, the J gene TRBJ2-1; D unclear. The CDR3 runs 13 residues. The germline V and J ends were trimmed by 1 base and 6 bases, with 8 bases remaining between them. Germline V gene lookup returns CDR1 SGDLS and CDR2 YYNGEE. The CDR3 DNA reads TGTGCCAGCAGCGTATATCCCCGCAATGAGCAGTTCTTC. This sequence encodes CASSVYPRNEQFF.

CDR3 region: CASSNRDRRHEQYF. DNA of the CDR3: TGTGCCAGCAGCAACCGGGACAGGAGACACGAGCAGTACTTC. The chain has TRBV7-9 and TRBJ2-7; 8 positions agree with TRBD1. This CDR3 has 14 residues. With 5 bases clipped from V and 5 bases from J, the junction kept 8 bases outside the gene matches. Looked up from germline, CDR1 is SEHNR and CDR2 is FQNEAQ (reference sequence).

DNA of the CDR3: TGTGCCAGCAGCCCATCCAGCGGGAGGCGCACAGATACGCAGTATTTT. This codes for CASSPSSGRRTDTQYF. The chain has TRBV7-9 and TRBJ2-3; TRBD2 matches at 9 bases. The junction had 7 bases not matched to a gene; V was cut back by 5 bases and J by 1 base. CDR3 length equals 16 residues. Germline CDR1 SEHNR, CDR2 FQNEAQ (reference sequence).

The rearrangement links TRBV13 to TRBJ2-1; 11 bases are a match to TRBD1. Unmatched junction bases numbered 3, after V lost 4 bases and J lost 4 bases. Germline lookup yields CDR1 PRHDT and CDR2 FYEKMQ (reference sequence). This CDR3 spans 15 amino acids. The CDR3 coding sequence is TGTGCCAGCAGCTGGGGACAGGGGGGTTACAATGAGCAGTTCTTC. Translating it yields CASSWGQGGYNEQFF.

The chain is built from TRBV11-2 and TRBJ2-3, with TRBD2 as a possible D gene (5 bases). CDR1 and CDR2 from the germline V gene are SGHAT and FQNNGV. CDR3 size: 19 residues. Trimming stripped 0 bases from V and 0 bases from J, with 19 bases between. The CDR3 DNA reads TGTGCCAGCAGCTTAGATCACGGTAGCGCATACACAAGCACAGATACGCAGTATTTT. Encoded protein: CASSLDHGSAYTSTDTQYF.

The J gene is TRBJ2-7, the V gene TRBV4-1, with 12 nucleotides matching TRBD1. CDR1 is MGHRA, CDR2 YSYEKL, per germline. V was clipped by 2 bases and J by 5 bases; unmatched bases: 10. The CDR3 covers 17 residues. CDR3 in DNA: TGCGCCAGCAGCCAATCGGACAGAGGGACAGGGGGCAACGAGCAGTACTTC. Protein: CASSQSDRGTGGNEQYF.

The chain recombines TRBV29-1 with TRBJ2-1, with 7 bases matching TRBD1. V dropped 2 bases and J dropped 2; count of bases not matched to a gene: 6. CDR1 is SQVTM and CDR2 is ANQGSEA in the germline V gene. The CDR3 totals 15 residues. CDR3 in DNA: TGCAGCGTTGAACCCGGGGACAGTGCCTACAATGAGCAGTTCTTC. Its protein is CSVEPGDSAYNEQFF.

This clone was counted a single time. Written as DNA, the CDR3 is TGTGCCAGTAGTATGGACAGGGGATTGCAGCAGTTCTTC. Translation: CASSMDRGLQQFF. This chain connects TRBV19 to TRBJ2-1; 9 nucleotides align to TRBD1. The CDR3 is 13 residues long. J lost 11 bases, V lost 3 bases, and 5 bases had no gene match. The V gene's germline CDR1 is LNHDA and CDR2 SQIVND (reference sequence).

The chain uses TRBV4-2 and TRBJ2-1, with D possibly TRBD1 on 6 matching bases. CDR1 is LGHNA, CDR2 YNFKEQ, per germline. The V and J ends lost 3 bases and 10 bases respectively, with 19 bases between them. The CDR3 is made up of 15 amino acids. The CDR3 DNA follows: TGTGCCAGCAGCCAGCCACAGGGCTCAGCATCGGAGCAGTTCTTC. Translating it yields CASSQPQGSASEQFF.

The V call is TRBV18, the J call TRBJ2-7; 8 bases are shared with TRBD1. CDR1 and CDR2 (germline): KGHSH, LQKENI. V trimming: 6 bases; J trimming: 2 bases; junction bases outside the gene matches: 3. The CDR3 has 13 residues. The CDR3 DNA sequence: TGTGCCAGCTCCCGGACAGGGACCTACGAGCAGTACTTC. The encoded protein is CASSRTGTYEQYF.